A selection of T cell receptor beta chains follows, all from one sample in a study of graft-versus-host responses after intestinal transplantation. Clones were read by immunoSEQ multiplex PCR, and TCRdb kept only the in-frame ones, dropping some. The sample has about 30,000 clones; roughly 85% are singletons. The source was PBMCs, collected around 62 weeks after intestinal transplantation. These receptors all come from a human patient who received an intestinal transplant, so some T cells may come from the graft donor. Each CDR3 is given with its conserved first and last residue. The D gene is left open where the match is weak. Size tells how often a clone was seen (once, few, many) or the class of an expanded clone, and some rows leave it out.

clone_size j_call v_call d_call cdr3_aa cdr3_nt
- TRBJ2-2 TRBV6-4 - CASSGPHRAGELFF TGTGCCAGCAGTGGACCTCACAGGGCCGGGGAGCTGTTTTTT
- TRBJ1-4 TRBV11-2 - CASSLDRRRSEKLFF TGTGCCAGCAGCTTAGATCGTCGGAGGTCCGAAAAACTGTTTTTT
once TRBJ2-5 TRBV19 TRBD2 CASGGETQYF TGTGCCAGCGGGGGGGAGACCCAGTACTTC
- TRBJ2-7 TRBV15 - CATSSVLGDYEQYF TGTGCCACCAGCAGCGTCCTCGGGGACTACGAGCAGTACTTC
- TRBJ1-1 TRBV5-1 - CASSPLGGSLNTEAFF TGCGCCAGCAGCCCCCTGGGGGGGTCCCTGAACACTGAAGCTTTCTTT
- TRBJ2-7 TRBV9 - CASSVGATYEQYF TGTGCCAGCAGCGTGGGGGCCACCTACGAGCAGTACTTC
- TRBJ2-5 TRBV2 TRBD2 CASSRVAGGPRETQYF TGTGCCAGCAGTCGAGTAGCGGGAGGGCCGCGTGAGACCCAGTACTTC
- TRBJ2-5 TRBV5-1 TRBD1 CASSRYRGRQETQYF TGCGCCAGCAGCCGCTACAGGGGGCGGCAAGAGACCCAGTACTTC
- TRBJ2-7 TRBV5-1 - CASSLPGLSFDEQYF TGCGCCAGCAGCTTACCGGGACTTTCCTTTGACGAGCAGTACTTC
- TRBJ1-4 TRBV2 TRBD1 CASSVSGTGGLHEKLFF TGTGCCAGCAGTGTGTCCGGGACAGGGGGGCTCCATGAAAAACTGTTTTTT
once TRBJ1-2 TRBV6-6 TRBD1 CASSMTGLDGYTF TGTGCCAGCAGTATGACAGGGCTGGATGGCTACACCTTC
- TRBJ1-3 TRBV19 TRBD1 CASISGQGSSGNTIYF TGTGCCAGTATCTCTGGACAGGGGTCGTCTGGAAACACCATATATTTT
- TRBJ2-1 TRBV4-2 TRBD1 CASSHRTGGRSGEQFF TGTGCCAGCAGCCACAGGACAGGCGGAAGAAGTGGTGAGCAGTTCTTC
- TRBJ1-2 TRBV28 - CASRSHSPANYGYTF TGTGCCAGCAGGTCACACAGCCCAGCTAACTATGGCTACACCTTC
- TRBJ1-1 TRBV5-1 - CASSLGGSNTEAFF TGCGCCAGCAGCTTGGGGGGTTCAAACACTGAAGCTTTCTTT
- TRBJ2-3 TRBV15 - CATGAGAPTDTQYF TGTGCCACCGGGGCAGGGGCCCCCACAGATACGCAGTATTTT
- TRBJ1-5 TRBV7-4 TRBD1 CASTSPDRANQPQHF TGTGCCAGCACCTCACCGGACAGGGCAAATCAGCCCCAGCATTTT
- TRBJ2-1 TRBV11-3 - CASSVGENEQFF TGTGCCAGCAGCGTTGGGGAGAATGAGCAGTTCTTC
- TRBJ2-1 TRBV19 - CASEIGGGDEQFF TGTGCCAGTGAGATTGGGGGCGGGGATGAGCAGTTCTTC
- TRBJ1-5 TRBV2 TRBD1 CASSEFLTGVGRGNQPQHF TGTGCCAGCAGTGAGTTTTTGACAGGGGTCGGTCGTGGCAATCAGCCCCAGCATTTT
- TRBJ2-5 TRBV7-2 - CASSLWADQETQYF TGTGCCAGCAGCCTGTGGGCCGATCAAGAGACCCAGTACTTC
- TRBJ2-5 TRBV28 - CASSLSRRGQETQYF TGTGCCAGCAGTTTATCAAGGAGGGGGCAAGAGACCCAGTACTTC
- TRBJ2-7 TRBV5-6 - CASAKGTRSSYEQYF TGTGCCAGCGCAAAAGGGACGAGGAGCTCCTACGAGCAGTACTTC
few TRBJ1-1 TRBV20-1 - CSQRVNTEAFF TGCAGTCAACGGGTGAACACTGAAGCTTTCTTT
- TRBJ1-1 TRBV10-3 - CATTDRRNTEAFF TGTGCCACTACGGACAGAAGGAACACTGAAGCTTTCTTT
- TRBJ1-5 TRBV6-5 - CASSEGSNQPQHF TGTGCCAGCAGCGAAGGGTCGAATCAGCCCCAGCATTTT
few TRBJ2-7 TRBV6-5 TRBD2 CASSYSGGSVYEQYF TGTGCCAGCAGTTACTCGGGCGGGAGCGTGTACGAGCAGTACTTC
- TRBJ2-7 TRBV19 - CASSIGGGPYEQYF TGTGCCAGTAGTATAGGTGGGGGGCCCTACGAGCAGTACTTC
- TRBJ2-7 TRBV2 - CASRLGVYEQYF TGTGCCAGCCGCCTCGGCGTTTACGAGCAGTACTTC
once TRBJ2-6 TRBV7-9 - CASSPGQSSGANVLTF TGTGCCAGCAGCCCCGGACAGAGCTCTGGGGCCAACGTCCTGACTTTC
- TRBJ2-7 TRBV27 - CASSFTFTVRPYEQYF TGTGCCAGCAGTTTTACTTTTACAGTGAGGCCCTACGAGCAGTACTTC
- TRBJ1-4 TRBV6-1 - CASSSRDRANEKLFF TGTGCCAGCAGTTCGCGGGACCGGGCTAATGAAAAACTGTTTTTT
- TRBJ1-2 TRBV5-1 - CASSFTGSLNYGYTF TGCGCCAGCAGCTTTACAGGTTCACTCAACTATGGCTACACCTTC
- TRBJ2-1 TRBV7-9 - CASSYLGGNWPNEQFF TGTGCCAGCAGCTACCTCGGGGGTAACTGGCCTAATGAGCAGTTCTTC
- TRBJ2-7 TRBV5-1 - CASSPLGRIVYEQYF TGCGCCAGCAGCCCTCTGGGACGAATTGTTTACGAGCAGTACTTC
- TRBJ2-7 TRBV4-2 - CASSQASGSSYEQYF TGTGCCAGCAGCCAAGCGAGTGGAAGCTCCTACGAGCAGTACTTC
- TRBJ2-7 TRBV6-5 TRBD1 CASRQGQGAYEQYF TGTGCCAGCCGCCAGGGACAGGGGGCCTACGAGCAGTACTTC
- TRBJ2-5 TRBV7-2 TRBD2 CASSSLGRGGETQYF TGTGCCAGCAGCTCTCTAGGACGCGGGGGGGAGACCCAGTACTTC
- TRBJ2-1 TRBV27 - CASSLSRRVNEQFF TGTGCCAGCAGTTTATCGCGAAGGGTGAATGAGCAGTTCTTC
- TRBJ1-2 TRBV6-5 - CASSYGQGGYTF TGTGCCAGCAGTTACGGGCAGGGGGGCTACACCTTC
once TRBJ2-5 TRBV4-3 TRBD2 CASSQDLAGGPIETQYF TGCGCCAGCAGCCAAGATCTTGCGGGGGGGCCCATAGAGACCCAGTACTTC
- TRBJ2-7 TRBV13 - CASSLGPKPNYEQYF TGTGCCAGCAGCCTAGGGCCCAAACCCAACTACGAGCAGTACTTC
- TRBJ2-7 TRBV5-1 - CASSGDTTYEQYF TGCGCCAGCAGTGGGGACACAACCTACGAGCAGTACTTC
once TRBJ2-1 TRBV10-3 - CAISDSSYNEQFF TGTGCCATCAGTGACAGCTCCTACAATGAGCAGTTCTTC
- TRBJ2-7 TRBV29-1 TRBD1 CSVGQGVYEQYF TGCAGCGTTGGACAGGGGGTCTACGAGCAGTACTTC
- TRBJ1-1 TRBV6-5 - CASSHVNTEAFF TGTGCCAGCAGCCACGTGAACACTGAAGCTTTCTTT
- TRBJ2-1 TRBV11-2 - CASSLDGGGDEQFF TGTGCCAGCAGCTTAGATGGGGGGGGCGATGAGCAGTTCTTC
- TRBJ1-6 TRBV5-8 - CASSYQQGYNSPLHF TGTGCCAGCAGCTACCAACAGGGATATAATTCACCCCTCCACTTT
few TRBJ1-3 TRBV6-6 - CASRDSSGNTIYF TGTGCCAGCAGAGACAGCTCTGGAAACACCATATATTTT
- TRBJ1-1 TRBV27 - CASSFGGNTEAFF TGTGCCAGCAGTTTTGGGGGTAACACTGAAGCTTTCTTT
- TRBJ1-1 TRBV28 - CASRPDRYTEAFF TGTGCCAGCAGACCCGACAGGTACACTGAAGCTTTCTTT
- TRBJ2-7 TRBV27 - CASSLSITSGNYEQYF TGTGCCAGCAGTTTGTCTATCACTTCAGGGAACTACGAGCAGTACTTC
once TRBJ2-3 TRBV4-1 TRBD1 CASSQTQGSADTQYF TGCGCCAGCAGCCAGACACAGGGGAGCGCAGATACGCAGTATTTT
few TRBJ1-3 TRBV6-5 - CASSYSPGVKDTIYF TGTGCCAGCAGTTACTCCCCCGGGGTGAAGGACACCATATATTTT